The 7 T cell receptor beta chains below come from one sample, sequenced in a study of blood T cell repertoires in COVID-19. Profiled with immunoSEQ multiplex PCR; TCRdb holds only in-frame clones, not every one. The table lists roughly 250,000 clones, around 82% of them singletons. Sequencing was performed on peripheral blood. All receptors derive from a woman aged 80 or older with active or convalescent COVID-19.

The rearrangement joins TRBV19 to TRBJ2-7; 9 bases fit TRBD1. Germline trimming cut 3 bases from V and 2 bases from J; bases unmatched to any gene: 2. CDR3 length: 14 amino acids. Germline CDR1 reads LNHDA; CDR2 reads SQIVND (reference sequence). The CDR3, as DNA: TGTGCCAGTAGTATGCGGACAGGGGCCTACGAGCAGTACTTC. As protein: CASSMRTGAYEQYF.

The V and J genes are TRBV28 and TRBJ2-1; TRBD2 matches 13 bases. The trim removed 5 bases at V and 8 bases at J, leaving 6 bases unmatched. CDR1 and CDR2 (germline): MDHEN, SYDVKM. The CDR3 is 15 residues long. In DNA, the CDR3 is TGTGCCAGCAGTAGAACTAGCGGGAGGGGGGATGAGCAGTTCTTC. Residues: CASSRTSGRGDEQFF. Complete variable domain (other parts from reference TRBV28 and TRBJ2-1): DVKVTQSSRYLVKRTGEKVFLECVQDMDHENMFWYRQDPGLGLRLIYFSYDVKMKEKGDIPEGYSVSREKKERFSLILESASTNQTSMYLCASSRTSGRGDEQFFGPGTRLTVL.

The V gene is TRBV18, the J gene TRBJ2-6, with a weak D call TRBD2 (6 bases). The CDR3 sequence is 18 residues long. V lost 6 bases and J lost 0, with 18 bases in between. Looked up from germline, CDR1 is KGHSH and CDR2 is LQKENI. The CDR3 sequence is CASSLKRAGLSGANVLTF. The DNA of the CDR3 is TGTGCCAGCTCCCTAAAGCGGGCCGGACTCTCTGGGGCCAACGTCCTGACTTTC.

The gene calls are TRBV7-2 and TRBJ2-7; TRBD1 is a possible D gene (6 bases). The CDR3 is 14 residues long. CDR1 is SGHTA, CDR2 FQGNSA, per germline. V lost 3 bases and J 2 bases, leaving 11 bases between the germline ends. The CDR3 sequence: CASSLRQETYEQYF. The CDR3 DNA reads as TGTGCCAGCAGCTTGAGACAGGAGACCTACGAGCAGTACTTC.

The genes are TRBV3-1 (or the pseudogene TRBV3-2) and TRBJ2-1; TRBD1 agrees at 7 bases. V was clipped by 2 bases and J by 12 bases; unmatched bases: 13. From germline, CDR1 is LGHDT and CDR2 YNNKEL (reference sequence). This CDR3 is 15 amino acids long. The CDR3 is CASSQQGVTMSGQFF. The CDR3 DNA is TGTGCCAGCAGCCAACAGGGGGTTACAATGAGCGGGCAGTTCTTC.

This clone turned up a few times. The chain recombines TRBV29-1 with TRBJ1-1, with D unresolved. Germline-derived CDR1 and CDR2 are SQVTM and ANQGSEA. The CDR3 has 12 residues. V was clipped by 4 bases and J by 3 bases, with 9 bases between them. This CDR3 reads CSVGRRDTEAFF. DNA for the CDR3: TGCAGCGTTGGCAGGAGGGACACTGAAGCTTTCTTT. Full variable domain (remainder filled in from reference TRBV29-1 and TRBJ1-1): SAVISQKPSRDICQRGTSLTIQCQVDSQVTMMFWYRQQPGQSLTLIATANQGSEATYESGFVIDKFPISRPNLTFSTLTVSNMSPEDSSIYLCSVGRRDTEAFFGQGTRLTVV.

This chain joins TRBV30 and TRBJ2-1; 7 bases are a match to TRBD1. The CDR3 runs to 13 residues. V shed 7 bases, J shed 14 bases, and the junction held 17 bases outside the gene matches. Germline values: CDR1 GTSNPN, CDR2 SVGIG (reference sequence). The CDR3 protein is CASTGIGAILEFF. CDR3 in DNA: TGTGCCTCGACAGGGATTGGAGCAATTTTAGAGTTCTTC. Variable domain in full (rest from reference TRBV30 and TRBJ2-1): SQTIHQWPATLVQPVGSPLSLECTVEGTSNPNLYWYRQAAGRGLQLLFYSVGIGQISSEVPQNLSASRPQDRQFILSSKKLLLSDSGFYLCASTGIGAILEFFGPGTRLTVL.